These 5 T cell receptor beta chains were sequenced from one sample in a study of blood T cells in healthy people across ages (dated by TCRdb to between 2015 and 2016). Library creation used 5' RACE. Sequencing took place on an Illumina HiSeq 2500. The second PCR ran for about 6 to 11 cycles and used a J-beta primer mix along with a sample-barcoded 5' primer. The public reads were reanalyzed by TCRdb: fastp trimming at Q25, MiXCR alignment, in-frame beta chains only. Merged by CDR3 protein, the rows form single entries marked with the most common genes and DNA. The sample yields some 1.5 million distinct CDR3 sequences; approximately 30% were counted once. The ten largest clones capture 7.7% of the sample. The sample comprised blood. The origin of the receptors is a woman aged 25-40 years in good health.

This clonotype was seen repeatedly, ten times or more. This chain joins TRBV4-1 and TRBJ2-7, with D perhaps TRBD1 (6 bases). The CDR3 spans 16 residues. Germline assignment: CDR1 MGHRA and CDR2 YSYEKL. Deletions cut 1 base from V and 0 bases from J, with 13 bases between. CDR3 DNA: TGCGCCAGCAGCCAAGTCCCCAGGGGACACTCCTACGAGCAGTACTTC. Translated: CASSQVPRGHSYEQYF.

In this sample, this clonotype turned up many times. The chain has TRBV5-1 and TRBJ2-1; no clear D. The CDR3 has 14 amino acids. Germline CDR1 SGHRS, CDR2 YFSETQ. V shed 1 base and J shed 5 bases, with 10 bases lying between them. In nucleotides, the CDR3 is TGCGCCAGCAGCTTGTCGGGCCAACACAATGAGCAGTTCTTC. Translated, it gives CASSLSGQHNEQFF.

This clonotype was recorded at least ten times. This chain links TRBV6-5 with TRBJ2-5; 7 nucleotides agree with TRBD1. The DNA matches TRBJ2-7 better at its end, which makes the J call doubtful. Germline CDR1 reads MNHEY; CDR2 reads SVGAGI. This CDR3 has 13 amino acids. DNA of the CDR3: TGTGCCAGCAGTTCTGGGAACAGGGGCGAGCAGTACTTC. Encoded protein: CASSSGNRGEQYF.

This chain links TRBV7-2 with TRBJ2-1, with 11 bases identical to TRBD1. The CDR3 runs 16 residues. The V gene end was trimmed by 4 bases and the J gene end by 9 bases; junction bases not matched to a gene: 11. Germline V gene sequence: CDR1 SGHTA, CDR2 FQGNSA. For the CDR3, the DNA is TGTGCCAGCAGCTCACTCGGACAGGGGGCGGGAACTGAGCAGTTCTTC. It is translated as CASSSLGQGAGTEQFF.

This clonotype was found once. The chain has TRBV30 and TRBJ2-1; D ambiguous. Germline assignment: CDR1 GTSNPN and CDR2 SVGIG (reference sequence). The CDR3 covers 14 residues. The V and J ends lost 0 bases and 6 bases respectively, with 12 bases between them. The CDR3 DNA reads as TGTGCCTGGAGTGTACCTGGGATGCTCAATGAGCAGTTCTTC. It is translated as CAWSVPGMLNEQFF.